The rows below give T cell receptor beta chains drawn from one sample of a study of OX40 agonist ivuxolimab in advanced cancers. Data came from immunoSEQ multiplex PCR; TCRdb stores just in-frame clones and leaves some out. The sample consists of about 61,000 clones, 85% to 90% of them appearing once. The sample consisted of CD4+ or CD8+ T cells sorted from blood, taken in a trial of the OX40 agonist ivuxolimab. The receptors here all came from an adult with an advanced solid tumor such as melanoma, head and neck, liver or kidney cancer. Each CDR3 is given with its conserved first and last residue.

v_call	j_call	cdr3_aa
TRBV18	TRBJ1-1	CASSSGDTEAFF
TRBV2	TRBJ1-2	CASRYAESYGYTF
TRBV7-8	TRBJ1-5	CASSLNRGSNQPQHF
TRBV6-5	TRBJ1-6	CASSYRGVHNSPLHF
TRBV19	TRBJ1-1	CASSIDVGGAFF
TRBV6-1	TRBJ1-5	CASRARNQPQHF
TRBV18	TRBJ2-7	CASSRGQDFGEQYF
TRBV14	TRBJ2-7	CASSRALSFSGGFSYEQYF
TRBV6-1	.	CASSEPGQGTYEQYF
TRBV5-6	TRBJ2-2	CASSPEPTGELFF
TRBV18	TRBJ2-7	CASSPSLEQYF
TRBV7-8	TRBJ2-1	CASSPRQGASYNEQFF
TRBV14	TRBJ1-4	CASSQANRVRKNEKLFF
TRBV19	TRBJ1-2	CASSILGPYGYTF
TRBV18	TRBJ2-7	CASSAVEGRNEQYF
TRBV9	TRBJ1-3	CASSAVAWSGNTIYF
TRBV6-5	TRBJ1-2	CASSYSLEGLEGYTF
TRBV9	TRBJ1-2	CASSLRGTSSGYTF
TRBV10-1	TRBJ1-1	CASRGDRIMNTEAFF
TRBV18	TRBJ2-7	CASSRAPRAGDYEQYF
TRBV7-2	TRBJ1-1	CASSLAAGGTEAFF
TRBV11-2	TRBJ2-7	CASSSTGVEQYF
TRBV6-1	TRBJ2-5	CASSKDRGQETQYF
TRBV6-1	TRBJ2-1	CASSGLRRGLLVREQFF
TRBV7-6	TRBJ1-1	CASSPRAGDTEAFF
TRBV18	TRBJ2-7	CASSPGTSFYEQYF
TRBV13	TRBJ1-1	CASSFTGGITEAFF
TRBV7-9	TRBJ1-6	CASSLVVSPNSPLHF
TRBV7-6	TRBJ1-5	CASSLEGSRGEQPQHF
TRBV5-4	TRBJ1-4	CASSSPNEKLFF
TRBV5-4	TRBJ2-7	CASSLWPYEQYF
TRBV18	TRBJ1-2	CASSLGGQGDFYGYTF
TRBV30	TRBJ2-7	CAWRRGGTYEQYF
TRBV5-1	TRBJ1-2	CASSPGATGSGYTF
TRBV7-2	TRBJ2-3	CASSPSTSQTQYF
TRBV5-1	TRBJ1-1	CASSRTGSTEAFF
TRBV6-5	TRBJ1-2	CASTVTGANYGYTF
TRBV7-2	TRBJ1-2	CASSLVGTGGDYGYTF
TRBV5-1	TRBJ2-5	CASSLALQETQYF
TRBV6-1	TRBJ2-7	CASKRQTYEQYF
TRBV10-2	TRBJ1-6	CASSGRVDSPLHF
TRBV6-1	TRBJ1-2	CASSEATYTLGGYGYTF
TRBV18	TRBJ2-2	CASSPQNTGELFF
TRBV7-2	TRBJ1-2	CASSPGGSRSGYTF
TRBV18	TRBJ2-1	CASSVQAGEQFF
TRBV5-4	TRBJ1-1	CASRRGEDGTEAFF
TRBV5-1	TRBJ1-2	CASSSGVLGYTF
TRBV30	TRBJ2-3	CAWARASGGIPDTQYF